This T cell receptor (beta chain) is drawn from a study of siplizumab effects on memory and regulatory T cells. Points from the study as a whole: The diversity of naive T cells seemed greater than that of memory cells, and their alloresponse contribution seemed major. Siplizumab brought about a significant reduction in alloreactive sequences traceable to unstimulated CD4+ memory cells. An assignable naive or memory phenotype was lacking in roughly 80-96% of proliferating CD4+ or CD8+ clones.

Germline V gives CDR1 LNHDA, CDR2 SQIVND (reference sequence). Trimming cost V 3 bases and J 2 bases, with 7 bases left between them. The length of the CDR3 is 13 residues. Assays examined 100,000 or so TCR templates per sample. Profiled with immunoSEQ multiplex PCR; TCRdb holds only in-frame clones, not every one. The table shows some 100,000 clones, with about 95% occurring only once. This clone was picked up one time. What it binds is unknown. The gene calls are TRBV19 and TRBJ2-5; D remains ambiguous. The source material was non-Treg CD4+ T cells sorted from blood. The receptor comes from a human donor in good health. CDR3 protein: CASSMGRQETQYF. DNA of the CDR3: TGTGCCAGTAGTATGGGTCGGCAAGAGACCCAGTACTTC.